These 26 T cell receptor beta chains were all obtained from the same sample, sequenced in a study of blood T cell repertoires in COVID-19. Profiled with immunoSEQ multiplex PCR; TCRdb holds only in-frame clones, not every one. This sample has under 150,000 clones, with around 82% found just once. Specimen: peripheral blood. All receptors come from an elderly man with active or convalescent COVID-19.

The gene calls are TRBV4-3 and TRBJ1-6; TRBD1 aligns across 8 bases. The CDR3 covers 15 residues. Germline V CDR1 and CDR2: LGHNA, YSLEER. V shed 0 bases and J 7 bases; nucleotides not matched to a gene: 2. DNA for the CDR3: TGCGCCAGCAGCCAAGATGGACAGGGAAATTCACCCCTCCACTTT. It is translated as CASSQDGQGNSPLHF.

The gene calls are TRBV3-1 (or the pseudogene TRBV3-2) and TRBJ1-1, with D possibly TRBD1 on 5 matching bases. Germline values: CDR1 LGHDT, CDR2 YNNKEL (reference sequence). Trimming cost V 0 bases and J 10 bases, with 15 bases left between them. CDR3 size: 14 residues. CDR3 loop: CASSQENRYPVAFF. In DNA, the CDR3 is TGTGCCAGCAGCCAAGAGAACAGGTACCCGGTAGCTTTCTTT.

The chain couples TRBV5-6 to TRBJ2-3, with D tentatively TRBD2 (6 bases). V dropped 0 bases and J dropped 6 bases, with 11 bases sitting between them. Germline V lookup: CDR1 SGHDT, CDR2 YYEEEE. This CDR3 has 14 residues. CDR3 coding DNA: TGTGCCAGCAGCTTGGGCGGGGTCGGGGATACGCAGTATTTT. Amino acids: CASSLGGVGDTQYF. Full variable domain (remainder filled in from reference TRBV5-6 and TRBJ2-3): DAGVTQSPTHLIKTRGQQVTLRCSPKSGHDTVSWYQQALGQGPQFIFQYYEEEERQRGNFPDRFSGHQFPNYSSELNVNALLLGDSALYLCASSLGGVGDTQYFGPGTRLTVL.

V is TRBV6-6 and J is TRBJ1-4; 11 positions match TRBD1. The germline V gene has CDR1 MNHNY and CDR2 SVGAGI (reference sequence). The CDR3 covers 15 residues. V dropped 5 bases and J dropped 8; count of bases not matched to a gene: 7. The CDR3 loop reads CASSDPGQGGEKLFF. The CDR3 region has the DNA TGTGCCAGCAGTGACCCGGGACAGGGGGGCGAAAAACTGTTTTTT.

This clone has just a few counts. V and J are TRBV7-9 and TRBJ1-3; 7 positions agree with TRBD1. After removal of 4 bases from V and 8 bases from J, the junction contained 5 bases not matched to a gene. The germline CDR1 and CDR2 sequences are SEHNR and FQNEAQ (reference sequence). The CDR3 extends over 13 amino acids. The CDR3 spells CASSSDRADTIYF. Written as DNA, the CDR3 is TGTGCCAGCAGCTCCGACAGGGCCGACACCATATATTTT. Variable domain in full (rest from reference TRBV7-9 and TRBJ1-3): DTGVSQNPRHKITKRGQNVTFRCDPISEHNRLYWYRQTLGQGPEFLTYFQNEAQLEKSRLLSDRFSAERPKGSFSTLEIQRTEQGDSAMYLCASSSDRADTIYFGEGSWLTVV.

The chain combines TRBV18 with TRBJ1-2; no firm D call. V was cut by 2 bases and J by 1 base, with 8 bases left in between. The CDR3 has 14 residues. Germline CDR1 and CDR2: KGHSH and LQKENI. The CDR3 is CASSPSNNNYGYTF. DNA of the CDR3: TGTGCCAGCTCACCATCGAACAATAACTATGGCTACACCTTC.

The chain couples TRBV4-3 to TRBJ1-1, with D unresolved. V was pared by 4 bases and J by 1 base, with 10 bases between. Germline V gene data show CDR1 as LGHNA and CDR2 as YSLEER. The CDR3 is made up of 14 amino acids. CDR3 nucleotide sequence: TGCGCCAGCAGCCCCGCCGGAGGGAACACTGAAGCTTTCTTT. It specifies CASSPAGGNTEAFF.

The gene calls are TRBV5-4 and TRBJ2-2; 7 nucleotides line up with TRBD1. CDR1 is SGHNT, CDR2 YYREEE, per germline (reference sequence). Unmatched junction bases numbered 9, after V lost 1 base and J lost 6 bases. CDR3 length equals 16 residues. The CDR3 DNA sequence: TGTGCCAGCAGCTTGTACGAGGGGGCCTACGCCGGGGAGCTGTTTTTT. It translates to CASSLYEGAYAGELFF.

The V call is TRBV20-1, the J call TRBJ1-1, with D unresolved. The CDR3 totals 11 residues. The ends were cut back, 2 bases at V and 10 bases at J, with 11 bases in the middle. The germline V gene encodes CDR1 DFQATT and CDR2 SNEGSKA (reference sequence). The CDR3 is CSARSWSLAFF. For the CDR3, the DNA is TGCAGTGCTAGATCCTGGAGTTTAGCTTTCTTT.

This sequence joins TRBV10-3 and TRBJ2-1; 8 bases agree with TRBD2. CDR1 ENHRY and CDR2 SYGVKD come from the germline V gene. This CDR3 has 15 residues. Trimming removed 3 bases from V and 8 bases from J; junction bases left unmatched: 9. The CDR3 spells CAISDPPSGGYEQFF. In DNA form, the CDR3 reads TGTGCCATCAGTGATCCACCGAGCGGGGGTTATGAGCAGTTCTTC.

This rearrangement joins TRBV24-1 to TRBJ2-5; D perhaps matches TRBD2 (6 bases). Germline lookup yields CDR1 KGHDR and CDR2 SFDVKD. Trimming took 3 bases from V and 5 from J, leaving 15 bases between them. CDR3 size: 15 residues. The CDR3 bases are TGTGCCACCAGTGATAATTCGGCAGGGAGGGAGACCCAGTACTTC. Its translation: CATSDNSAGRETQYF.

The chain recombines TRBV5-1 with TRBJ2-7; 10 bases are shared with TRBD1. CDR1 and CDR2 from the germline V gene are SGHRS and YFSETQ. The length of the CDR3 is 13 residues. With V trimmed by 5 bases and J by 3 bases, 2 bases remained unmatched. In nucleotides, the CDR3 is TGCGCCAGCAGTTGGGACAGGGGCTACGAGCAGTACTTC. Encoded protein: CASSWDRGYEQYF.

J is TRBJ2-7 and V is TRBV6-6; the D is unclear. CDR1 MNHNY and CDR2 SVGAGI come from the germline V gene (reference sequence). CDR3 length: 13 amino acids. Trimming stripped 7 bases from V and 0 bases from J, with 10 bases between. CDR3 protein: CASTARLSYEQYF. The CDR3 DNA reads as TGTGCCAGCACAGCCAGGCTCTCCTACGAGCAGTACTTC.

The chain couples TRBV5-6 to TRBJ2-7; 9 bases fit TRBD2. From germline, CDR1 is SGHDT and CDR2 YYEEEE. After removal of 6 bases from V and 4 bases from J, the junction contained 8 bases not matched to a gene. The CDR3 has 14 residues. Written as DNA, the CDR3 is TGTGCCAGCATCTCCCAGCGGGGGGTGTACGAGCAGTACTTC. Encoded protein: CASISQRGVYEQYF.

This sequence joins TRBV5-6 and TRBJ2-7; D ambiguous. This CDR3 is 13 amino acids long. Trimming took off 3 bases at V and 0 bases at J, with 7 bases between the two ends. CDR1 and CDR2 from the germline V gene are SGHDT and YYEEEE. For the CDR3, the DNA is TGTGCCAGCAGCTCAAGCCTCTCCTACGAGCAGTACTTC. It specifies CASSSSLSYEQYF.

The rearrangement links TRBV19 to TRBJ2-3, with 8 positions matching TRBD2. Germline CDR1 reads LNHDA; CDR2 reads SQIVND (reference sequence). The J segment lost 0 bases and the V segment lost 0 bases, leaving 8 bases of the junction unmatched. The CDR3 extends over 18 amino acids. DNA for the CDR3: TGTGCCAGTAGTATAGATCACCAAAGCGGGGGAAGCACAGATACGCAGTATTTT. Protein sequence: CASSIDHQSGGSTDTQYF.

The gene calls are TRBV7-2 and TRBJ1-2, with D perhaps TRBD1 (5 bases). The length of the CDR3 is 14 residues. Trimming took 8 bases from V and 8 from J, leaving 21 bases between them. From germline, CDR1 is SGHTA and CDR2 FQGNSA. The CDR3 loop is CASSSIGGSGGYTF. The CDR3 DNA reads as TGTGCCAGCTCCTCCATCGGGGGGTCTGGGGGCTACACCTTC.

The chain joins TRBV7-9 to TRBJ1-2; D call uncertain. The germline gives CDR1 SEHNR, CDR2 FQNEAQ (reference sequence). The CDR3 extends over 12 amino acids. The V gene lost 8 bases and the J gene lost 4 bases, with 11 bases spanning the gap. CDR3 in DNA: TGTGCCAGCGGCGGGCGTCCCTATGGCTACACCTTC. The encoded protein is CASGGRPYGYTF.

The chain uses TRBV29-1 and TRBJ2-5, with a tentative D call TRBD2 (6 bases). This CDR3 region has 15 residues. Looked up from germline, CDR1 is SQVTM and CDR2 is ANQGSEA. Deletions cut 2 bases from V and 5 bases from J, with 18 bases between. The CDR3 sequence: CSVERPAGKMETQYF. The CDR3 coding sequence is TGCAGCGTTGAACGACCCGCGGGGAAGATGGAGACCCAGTACTTC.

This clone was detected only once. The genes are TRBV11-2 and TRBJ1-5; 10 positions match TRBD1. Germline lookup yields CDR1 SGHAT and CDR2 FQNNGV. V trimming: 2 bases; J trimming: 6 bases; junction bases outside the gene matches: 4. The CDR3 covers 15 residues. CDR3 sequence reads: CASSLTGQGGQPQHF. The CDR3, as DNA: TGTGCCAGCAGCTTAACCGGACAGGGGGGTCAGCCCCAGCATTTT.

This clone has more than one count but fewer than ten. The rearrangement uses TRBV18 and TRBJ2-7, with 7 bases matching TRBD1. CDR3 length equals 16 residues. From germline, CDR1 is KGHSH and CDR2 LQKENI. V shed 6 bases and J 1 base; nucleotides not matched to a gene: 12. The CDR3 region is CASSRLLGQNSYEQYF. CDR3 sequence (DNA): TGTGCCAGCTCGCGCCTCCTGGGACAGAATTCCTACGAGCAGTACTTC.

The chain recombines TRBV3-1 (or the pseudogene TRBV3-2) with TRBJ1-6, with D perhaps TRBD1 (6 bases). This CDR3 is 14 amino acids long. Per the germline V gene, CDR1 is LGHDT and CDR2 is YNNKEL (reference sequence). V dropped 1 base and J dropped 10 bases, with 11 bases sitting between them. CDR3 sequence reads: CASSQGTGNSPLHF. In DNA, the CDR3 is TGTGCCAGCAGCCAAGGTACAGGGAACTCACCCCTCCACTTT.

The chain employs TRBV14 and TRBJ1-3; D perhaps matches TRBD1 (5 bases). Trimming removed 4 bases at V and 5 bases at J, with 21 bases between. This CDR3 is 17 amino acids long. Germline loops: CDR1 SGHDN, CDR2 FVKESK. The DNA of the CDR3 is TGTGCCAGCAGCCCTTTCATTGGCGGGGGATCCAGAAACACCATATATTTT. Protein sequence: CASSPFIGGGSRNTIYF.

This CDR3 is CASSLSVQGDEKLFF. As DNA, the CDR3 is TGTGCCAGCAGCTTATCTGTCCAGGGGGATGAAAAACTGTTTTTT. The chain carries TRBV7-7 and TRBJ1-4; 7 nucleotides line up with TRBD1. Per germline, CDR1 SSHAT and CDR2 FNYEAQ (reference sequence). The V gene end was trimmed by 2 bases and the J gene end by 6 bases; junction bases not matched to a gene: 6. This CDR3 has 15 amino acids.

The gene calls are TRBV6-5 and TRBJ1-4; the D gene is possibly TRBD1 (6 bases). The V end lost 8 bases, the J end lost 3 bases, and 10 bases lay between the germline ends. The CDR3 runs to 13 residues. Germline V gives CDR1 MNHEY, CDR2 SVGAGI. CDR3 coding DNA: TGTGCCAGCGCTCAGGGGCCTAATGAAAAACTGTTTTTT. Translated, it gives CASAQGPNEKLFF.

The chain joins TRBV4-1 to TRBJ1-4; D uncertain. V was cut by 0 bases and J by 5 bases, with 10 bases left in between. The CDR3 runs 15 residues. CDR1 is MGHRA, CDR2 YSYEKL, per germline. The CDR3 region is CASSQDWSVNEKLFF. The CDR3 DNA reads TGCGCCAGCAGCCAAGATTGGTCAGTAAATGAAAAACTGTTTTTT.